This T cell receptor (beta chain) is drawn from a study of breast tumors, draining lymph nodes, adjacent tissues. Notes on the study in general: Most tumor T cells seemingly derive from lymph node, then expand in tumor. That most tumor T cells come from lymph nodes remained unproven.

One entry per CDR3 protein, called by TCRdb with MiXCR from the multiplex PCR reads. Of over 150,000 distinct CDR3 sequences listed, roughly 29% are singletons. Samples came from axillary lymph nodes draining the breast cancer. This clonotype was found many times. Its antigen is not identified. The CDR3 is 15 residues long. The germline CDR1 and CDR2 sequences are DFQATT and SNEGSKA (reference sequence). The V gene lost 0 bases and the J gene lost 3 bases, with 14 bases spanning the gap. The clonotype comes from a female donor with breast cancer. Some clones in this sample may be carry-over from other donors' samples. The gene calls are TRBV20-1 and TRBJ1-2; a possible D gene is TRBD1 (5 bases). Sequencing used axillary lymph node tissue. CDR3 sequence reads: CSARDPGTFYYGYTF. CDR3 in DNA: TGCAGTGCTAGAGATCCCGGGACCTTCTACTATGGCTACACCTTC.